This is a list of T cell receptor beta chains from one sample in a study of OX40 agonist ivuxolimab in advanced cancers. Sequencing was performed with immunoSEQ multiplex PCR; in TCRdb, only in-frame clones are kept and a portion is missing. This sample yields some 50,000 clones, of which 70% to 90% are seen a single time; less than 0.75% belongs to the top ten. This specimen consisted of CD4+ or CD8+ T cells sorted from blood, obtained in a trial of the OX40 agonist ivuxolimab. The receptors here all came from an adult with an advanced solid tumor such as melanoma, head and neck, liver or kidney cancer. Each CDR3 is given with its conserved first and last residue. A D gene is named only where the DNA matches it firmly. Part of the rows lack a size; the others show once, few, many or a class for expanded clones.

TGTGCCAGCAGTCCAACAGGGGAGGGCTCCTACGAGCAGTACTTC	CASSPTGEGSYEQYF	-	TRBJ2-7	TRBV28	-
TGTGCCAGAAGCCAGACGTCTTGGGCCCAGCATTTT	CARSQTSWAQHF	-	TRBJ1-5	TRBV7-5	-
TGTGCCAGCACCGATCCAGGGGACGAGCAGTACTTC	CASTDPGDEQYF	few	TRBJ2-7	TRBV28	-
TGTGCCATCAGTGCGGTAGCGGGAGCGAGTGAGCAGTACTTC	CAISAVAGASEQYF	once	TRBJ2-7	TRBV10-3	TRBD2
TGTGCCAGCAGCCTGAACCCAACCGGGACTAATAATGAAAAACTGTTTTTT	CASSLNPTGTNNEKLFF	-	TRBJ1-4	TRBV4-2	-
TGTGCCAGCAGCCAGACGAGGGGTTCCTACAATGAGCAGTTCTTC	CASSQTRGSYNEQFF	-	TRBJ2-1	TRBV4-2	-
TGTGCAAGTCGCCCTCTCGTAAATGGAAACACCATATATTTT	CASRPLVNGNTIYF	-	TRBJ1-3	TRBV12-2	-
TGTGCCAGCAGCTTTTCGACAACGAACACCGGGGAGCTGTTTTTT	CASSFSTTNTGELFF	-	TRBJ2-2	TRBV11-2	-
TGTGCCAGTATGGGGGACGTCGGGCCTGGACGGCAGCCCCAGCATTTT	CASMGDVGPGRQPQHF	-	TRBJ1-5	TRBV19	-
TGTGCCAGCAGTTACAGCGGGAGGGCCACAGATACGCAGTATTTT	CASSYSGRATDTQYF	-	TRBJ2-3	TRBV6-5	TRBD2
TGTGCCACTAGCGAGTACAATGAGCAGTTCTTC	CATSEYNEQFF	-	TRBJ2-1	TRBV19	-
TGTGCCAGCAGGGACAGGGGTCCTGGCTACACCTTC	CASRDRGPGYTF	-	TRBJ1-2	TRBV6-1	TRBD1
TGTGCCTGGGGGAGGGATGGTCAGCCCCAGCATTTT	CAWGRDGQPQHF	-	TRBJ1-5	TRBV30	-
TGTGCCAGCAGCCGACCCAAGACAGGGTGGGATGAAAAACTGTTTTTT	CASSRPKTGWDEKLFF	-	TRBJ1-4	TRBV21-1	-
TGTGCCAGTAACAGGGACCTCAATCAGCCCCAGCATTTT	CASNRDLNQPQHF	-	TRBJ1-5	TRBV19	-
TGTGCCAGCAGCACGCCGGGACTAGTCAACAATGAGCAGTTCTTC	CASSTPGLVNNEQFF	-	TRBJ2-1	TRBV5-5	TRBD2
TGTGCCAGTAAAGGGGGGCTAGCGGGAGCCACAGATACGCAGTATTTT	CASKGGLAGATDTQYF	-	TRBJ2-3	TRBV19	TRBD2
TGTGCCAGCAAATGGGCAAGCGGAACCTACGAGCAGTACTTC	CASKWASGTYEQYF	-	TRBJ2-7	TRBV2	-
TGCGCCAGCAAACTAGCGGAGTACACAGATACGCAGTATTTT	CASKLAEYTDTQYF	-	TRBJ2-3	TRBV5-1	TRBD2
TGTGCCAGCAGCTTTGGCCCTAGCACAGATACGCAGTATTTT	CASSFGPSTDTQYF	-	TRBJ2-3	TRBV5-4	-
TGTGCCTGGAGTAGGAGCGGGGCGCTAGCCAAAAACATTCAGTACTTC	CAWSRSGALAKNIQYF	-	TRBJ2-4	TRBV30	TRBD2
TGCGCCAGCAGCCCGCCGTTGTCGGGAGGGGATACGCAGTATTTT	CASSPPLSGGDTQYF	few	TRBJ2-3	TRBV5-1	TRBD2
TGTGCCAGTAGTATGGGAAGGGGAGGAACTGAAGCTTTCTTT	CASSMGRGGTEAFF	-	TRBJ1-1	TRBV19	-
TGTGCCAGCACTCTCAGGGCCCTCCCGAGCTCTGGAAACACCATATATTTT	CASTLRALPSSGNTIYF	-	TRBJ1-3	TRBV5-5	-
TGCGCCAGCAGCTCTACTCAGGGCAGGGAACCCCTGGATGAGCAGTTCTTC	CASSSTQGREPLDEQFF	-	TRBJ2-1	TRBV5-1	-
TGTGCCAGCAGCCAAGGGGCTGAAGGTTTGTACGAGCAGTACTTC	CASSQGAEGLYEQYF	-	TRBJ2-7	TRBV4-2	-
TGTGCCAGCAGTTCCTCAGACGGAAGATATGGCTACACCTTC	CASSSSDGRYGYTF	-	TRBJ1-2	TRBV28	-
TGTGCCAGCAGTTTCCCTAAACTAGCGGGAGCCACCTACGAGCAGTACTTC	CASSFPKLAGATYEQYF	-	TRBJ2-7	TRBV28	TRBD2
TGTGCCAGTAGTAAACCTGGAGCAGGGAACCCCTGGGGAGCTTTCTTT	CASSKPGAGNPWGAFF	few	TRBJ1-1	TRBV19	-
TGTGCCAGCAGTGAACACAGGGGGAGCACAGATACGCAGTATTTT	CASSEHRGSTDTQYF	-	TRBJ2-3	TRBV25-1	TRBD1
TGTGCCAGCAGCCCAGAAGGAGTCACCTACGAGCAGTACTTC	CASSPEGVTYEQYF	-	TRBJ2-7	TRBV9	-
TGTGCCAGCAGCGGGTTTCAGCAGTTCTTC	CASSGFQQFF	-	TRBJ2-1	TRBV2	-
TGTGCCATCAGTGAGGGACTAGCGGGAGTGCATGAGCAGTTCTTC	CAISEGLAGVHEQFF	-	TRBJ2-1	TRBV10-3	TRBD2
TGTGCCAGCAGTCCCCGTCTAGCGGGAGCAGATACGCAGTATTTT	CASSPRLAGADTQYF	-	TRBJ2-3	TRBV6-1	TRBD2
TGTGCCAGCAGTTTCCTCAGGGGCATTCAGTACTTC	CASSFLRGIQYF	-	TRBJ2-4	TRBV28	-
TGCGCCAGCAGCTTCACAGGGGACCCTAACAATGAGCAGTTCTTC	CASSFTGDPNNEQFF	-	TRBJ2-1	TRBV5-1	TRBD1
TGTGCCAGCTCACCGCTAGCGGGAGTGGACGAGCAGTACTTC	CASSPLAGVDEQYF	-	TRBJ2-7	TRBV18	TRBD2
TGTGCCAGCAGCCCTCTTGGTGAGCAGTTCTTC	CASSPLGEQFF	once	TRBJ2-1	TRBV27	-
TGTGCTAGTGGACCTACAGTGAACACTGAAGCTTTCTTT	CASGPTVNTEAFF	-	TRBJ1-1	TRBV12-5	-
TGTGCCAGCAGTGAATCTGGACTAGCGGGAGGGACAGATACGCAGTATTTT	CASSESGLAGGTDTQYF	-	TRBJ2-3	TRBV6-1	TRBD2
TGTGCCAGCAGCTTGGCCCCTCAAGGCGGGGAGCTGTTTTTT	CASSLAPQGGELFF	-	TRBJ2-2	TRBV2	-
TGTGCCAGCTCAAGGGGACAGGACTACGAGCAGTACTTC	CASSRGQDYEQYF	-	TRBJ2-7	TRBV18	TRBD1
TGTGCCAGTAGCTCGGGGGGAAAAGGGGAGCTGTTTTTT	CASSSGGKGELFF	-	TRBJ2-2	TRBV19	TRBD2
TGTGCCCCTTGGCAGGGTGAGGGGGGCTACACCTTC	CAPWQGEGGYTF	once	TRBJ1-2	TRBV9	-
TGTGCCAGCAGCTTAGCCAGCGGGAGATTATTGTACTTC	CASSLASGRLLYF	-	TRBJ2-4	TRBV11-2	TRBD2
TGTGCCAGCAGCATCCTGAGGGCAGGGAGGTTAAGTGGTGGAAACACCATATATTTT	CASSILRAGRLSGGNTIYF	-	TRBJ1-3	TRBV11-2	-
TGTGCCAGCAGCTTGTTGAAGGGCGGAGGCAAAAACATTCAGTACTTC	CASSLLKGGGKNIQYF	few	TRBJ2-4	TRBV5-6	-
TGTGCCAGTAGCACAGGCGCCGGAAACACCATATATTTT	CASSTGAGNTIYF	-	TRBJ1-3	TRBV19	-
TGTGCCAGCAGCCTCCGGGAGCGTAGTATCGATGAGCAGTTCTTC	CASSLRERSIDEQFF	-	TRBJ2-1	TRBV7-9	-
TGTGCCAGCGGCCGACAGCAGAACACTGAAGCTTTCTTT	CASGRQQNTEAFF	-	TRBJ1-1	TRBV2	-
TGTGCCAGCAGCTCCCGACTAGCAGGCACAGATACGCAGTATTTT	CASSSRLAGTDTQYF	-	TRBJ2-3	TRBV9	TRBD2
TGTGCCAGCAGTTACTGGTCAGGTACCGGGGAGCTGTTTTTT	CASSYWSGTGELFF	-	TRBJ2-2	TRBV6-5	-
-	CASTSGPKNTEAFF	-	TRBJ1-1	TRBV19	-
TGCGCCAGCAAACAGACGAACACCGGGGAGCTGTTTTTT	CASKQTNTGELFF	few	TRBJ2-2	TRBV5-1	-
TGTGCCAGCAGCTTTACTGACGCCTACGAGCAGTACTTC	CASSFTDAYEQYF	-	TRBJ2-7	TRBV11-2	-
TGTGCCAGCTCACAGGGGATGAACACTGAAGCTTTCTTT	CASSQGMNTEAFF	-	TRBJ1-1	TRBV18	-
TGTGCCATCAGGAGGGATAGCAATCAGCCCCAGCATTTT	CAIRRDSNQPQHF	-	TRBJ1-5	TRBV10-3	-